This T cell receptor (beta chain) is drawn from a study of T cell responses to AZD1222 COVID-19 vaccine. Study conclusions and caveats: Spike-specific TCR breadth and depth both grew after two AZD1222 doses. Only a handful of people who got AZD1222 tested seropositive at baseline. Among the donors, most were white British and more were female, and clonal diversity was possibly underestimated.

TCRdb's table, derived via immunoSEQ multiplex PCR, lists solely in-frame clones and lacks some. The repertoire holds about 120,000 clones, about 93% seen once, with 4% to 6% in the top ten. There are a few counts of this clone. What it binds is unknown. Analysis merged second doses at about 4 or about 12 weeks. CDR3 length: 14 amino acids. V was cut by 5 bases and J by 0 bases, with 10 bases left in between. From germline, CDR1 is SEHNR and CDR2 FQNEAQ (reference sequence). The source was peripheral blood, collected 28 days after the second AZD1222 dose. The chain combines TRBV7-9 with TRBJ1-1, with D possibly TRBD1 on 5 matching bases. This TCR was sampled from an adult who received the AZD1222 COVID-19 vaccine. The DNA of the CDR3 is TGTGCCAGCAGCCTCAGGGTCATGAACACTGAAGCTTTCTTT. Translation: CASSLRVMNTEAFF.